These 5 T cell receptor beta chains were sequenced from one sample in a study of technical replicates of blood from a handful of donors (dated by TCRdb to the late 2010s). The library was prepared using the immunoSEQ multiplex PCR assay. In its TCRdb copy, this immuneACCESS table keeps in-frame sequences only and misses some clones. Where compared with another copy, unresolved V genes explain less than half of these, and the others have no known cause. The sample yields about 69,000 clones; approximately 88% were counted once. The ten largest account for roughly 4.8% of the sample. The source material was PBMCs. Receptors were obtained from a human donor in good health. Some clones in this sample may be carry-over from other donors' samples.

This chain connects TRBV11-1 to TRBJ1-1; D is unclear. Trimming left V 11 bases short and J 9 bases short, with 10 bases between. This CDR3 is 9 amino acids long. Germline V gives CDR1 SGHAT, CDR2 FQDESV (reference sequence). Written as DNA, the CDR3 is TGTGCCGTCCAGTGGCAAGCTTTCTTT. It encodes CAVQWQAFF.

The genes are TRBV19 and TRBJ1-3, with no clear D. Germline values: CDR1 LNHDA, CDR2 SQIVND (reference sequence). V was shortened by 7 bases and J by 0 bases, with 16 bases between the two germline ends. This CDR3 region has 16 residues. CDR3 residues: CASTLFGFISGNTIYF. The CDR3 DNA sequence: TGTGCCAGTACCTTATTCGGGTTCATCTCTGGAAACACCATATATTTT. Variable domain in full (rest from reference TRBV19 and TRBJ1-3): DGGITQSPKYLFRKEGQNVTLSCEQNLNHDAMYWYRQDPGQGLRLIYYSQIVNDFQKGDIAEGYSVSREKKESFPLTVTSAQKNPTAFYLCASTLFGFISGNTIYFGEGSWLTVV.

The V and J genes are TRBV29-1 and TRBJ2-5; the D is unclear. Germline V gene data show CDR1 as SQVTM and CDR2 as ANQGSEA. The length of the CDR3 is 11 residues. Between the trimmed V and J ends, which lost 0 bases and 5 bases, there was a span of 4 bases. The CDR3 loop reads CSVEDPETQYF. CDR3 bases: TGCAGCGTTGAAGACCCGGAGACCCAGTACTTC.

The table lists this clone with a count of one. In nucleotides, the CDR3 is TGTGCCAGCAGACCAACAGGCGATCCTGGAACTGAAGCTTTCTTT. This translates into CASRPTGDPGTEAFF. The chain is built from TRBV7-9 and TRBJ1-1; a possible D gene is TRBD1 (5 bases). The germline V and J ends were trimmed by 6 bases and 5 bases, with 19 bases remaining between them. This CDR3 has 15 amino acids. The germline CDR1 and CDR2 sequences are SEHNR and FQNEAQ (reference sequence). Looking up the rest from reference TRBV7-9 and TRBJ1-1 gives the full variable domain: DTGVSQNPRHKITKRGQNVTFRCDPISEHNRLYWYRQTLGQGPEFLTYFQNEAQLEKSRLLSDRFSAERPKGSFSTLEIQRTEQGDSAMYLCASRPTGDPGTEAFFGQGTRLTVV.

The chain recombines TRBV6-5 with TRBJ2-7, with D perhaps TRBD1 (6 bases). V dropped 5 bases and J dropped 0 bases, with 14 bases sitting between them. The CDR3 is 15 amino acids. Germline V lookup: CDR1 MNHEY, CDR2 SVGAGI. CDR3 sequence reads: CASSPSTGFSYEQYF. CDR3 nucleotides: TGTGCCAGCAGTCCATCAACAGGGTTCTCCTACGAGCAGTACTTC.